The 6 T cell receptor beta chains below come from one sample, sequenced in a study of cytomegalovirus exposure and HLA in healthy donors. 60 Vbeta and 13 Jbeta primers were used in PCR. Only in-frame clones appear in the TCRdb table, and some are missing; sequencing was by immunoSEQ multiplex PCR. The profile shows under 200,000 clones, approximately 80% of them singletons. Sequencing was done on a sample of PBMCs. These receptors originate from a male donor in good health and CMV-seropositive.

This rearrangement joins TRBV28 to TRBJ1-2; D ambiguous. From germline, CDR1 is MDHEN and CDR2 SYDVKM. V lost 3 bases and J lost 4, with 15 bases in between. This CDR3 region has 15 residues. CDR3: CASSFAGMVGYGYTF. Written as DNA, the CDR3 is TGTGCCAGCAGTTTCGCGGGGATGGTCGGCTATGGCTACACCTTC.

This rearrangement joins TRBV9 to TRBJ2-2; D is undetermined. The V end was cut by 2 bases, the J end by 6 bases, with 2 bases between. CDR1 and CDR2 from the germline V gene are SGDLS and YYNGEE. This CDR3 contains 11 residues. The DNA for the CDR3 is TGTGCCAGCAGCGTCTCCGGGGAGCTGTTTTTT. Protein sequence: CASSVSGELFF.

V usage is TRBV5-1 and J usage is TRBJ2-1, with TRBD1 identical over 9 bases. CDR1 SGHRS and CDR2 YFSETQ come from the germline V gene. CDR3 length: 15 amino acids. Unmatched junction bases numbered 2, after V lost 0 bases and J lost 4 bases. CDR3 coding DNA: TGCGCCAGCAGCTTGGGCGGGACAGGGTACAATGAGCAGTTCTTC. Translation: CASSLGGTGYNEQFF.

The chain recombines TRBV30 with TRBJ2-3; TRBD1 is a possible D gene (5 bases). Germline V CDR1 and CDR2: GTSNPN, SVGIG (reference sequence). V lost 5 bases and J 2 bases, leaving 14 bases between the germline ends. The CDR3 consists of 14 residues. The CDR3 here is CAWEGETDTDTQYF. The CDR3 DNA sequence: TGTGCCTGGGAAGGGGAAACCGACACAGATACGCAGTATTTT.

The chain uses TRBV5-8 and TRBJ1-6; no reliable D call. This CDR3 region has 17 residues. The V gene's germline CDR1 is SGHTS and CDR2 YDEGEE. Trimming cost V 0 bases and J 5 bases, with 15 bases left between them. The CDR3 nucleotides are TGTGCCAGCAGCTTGGGTCGATCAGGCCAAGATAATTCACCCCTCCACTTT. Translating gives CASSLGRSGQDNSPLHF.

For the CDR3, the DNA is TGCGCCAGCACCTGGGAGAGGGAAGTCAGGGAGCTGTTTTTT. Translated, it gives CASTWEREVRELFF. J is TRBJ2-2 and V is TRBV5-1, with a possible D match to TRBD2 (5 bases). CDR3 size: 14 residues. The germline V gene has CDR1 SGHRS and CDR2 YFSETQ. V was trimmed by 6 bases and J by 9 bases, leaving 18 bases between them. The complete variable domain, with remaining parts taken from reference TRBV5-1 and TRBJ2-2, reads KAGVTQTPRYLIKTRGQQVTLSCSPISGHRSVSWYQQTPGQGLQFLFEYFSETQRNKGNFPGRFSGRQFSNSRSEMNVSTLELGDSALYLCASTWEREVRELFFGEGSRLTVL.